Following are 26 T cell receptor beta chains from one sample sequenced in a study of blood T cell repertoires in COVID-19. TCRdb keeps only in-frame clones here, not all; method: immunoSEQ multiplex PCR. The sample carries about 210,000 clones, 80% to 85% recorded once. The sample consisted of PBMCs or T cells enriched from blood (not recorded which). The source of these receptors is a woman aged 45-60 years with acute COVID-19.

The V and J genes are TRBV11-1 and TRBJ1-1; tentatively, D is TRBD1 (6 bases). The CDR3 runs 15 residues. V was pared by 0 bases and J by 3 bases, with 11 bases between. Germline CDR1 SGHAT, CDR2 FQDESV (reference sequence). CDR3 in amino acids: CASSLAGGRYTEAFF. CDR3 bases: TGTGCCAGCAGCTTAGCTGGGGGCAGGTACACTGAAGCTTTCTTT.

V usage is TRBV19 and J usage is TRBJ1-5; D is ambiguous. This CDR3 contains 12 residues. V shed 3 bases and J shed 7 bases, with 7 bases lying between them. Per the germline V gene, CDR1 is LNHDA and CDR2 is SQIVND (reference sequence). This CDR3 is CASSMRLQPQHF. The CDR3 nucleotides read TGTGCCAGTAGTATGAGGCTCCAGCCCCAGCATTTT.

This chain connects TRBV7-2 to TRBJ1-6; the match to TRBD1 covers 7 bases. Germline V lookup: CDR1 SGHTA, CDR2 FQGNSA. The V and J ends lost 1 base and 8 bases, in that order; junction bases with no gene match: 5. This CDR3 has 15 amino acids. The CDR3 DNA sequence: TGTGCCAGCAGCTTAGGGGGGACAGTTCATTCACCCCTCCACTTT. It codes for CASSLGGTVHSPLHF. Combining the CDR3 with reference TRBV7-2 and TRBJ1-6 gives the whole variable domain GAGVSQSPSNKVTEKGKDVELRCDPISGHTALYWYRQSLGQGLEFLIYFQGNSAPDKSGLPSDRFSAERTGGSVSTLTIQRTQQEDSAVYLCASSLGGTVHSPLHFGNGTRLTVT.

This clone appeared a single time. The V gene is TRBV28, the J gene TRBJ2-6; no firm D call. The CDR3 extends over 17 amino acids. Germline lookup yields CDR1 MDHEN and CDR2 SYDVKM. V was pared by 7 bases and J by 0 bases, with 16 bases between. CDR3 loop: CASTEISQISGANVLTF. In nucleotides, the CDR3 is TGTGCCAGCACCGAGATCTCACAGATCTCTGGGGCCAACGTCCTGACTTTC.

The rearrangement joins TRBV7-2 to TRBJ2-5, with 7 bases fitting TRBD1. This CDR3 comprises 16 residues. Trimming at V came to 2 bases and at J to 4 bases, leaving 10 bases not matched to a gene. Germline CDR1 SGHTA, CDR2 FQGNSA. The CDR3 DNA is TGTGCCAGCAGCTTAAGCTCGGGACAGCGAGGAGAGACCCAGTACTTC. This codes for CASSLSSGQRGETQYF.

This chain links TRBV7-2 with TRBJ2-7, with TRBD1 identical over 9 bases. V was pared by 4 bases and J by 7 bases, with 17 bases of the junction left unmatched. This CDR3 has 17 amino acids. Germline lookup yields CDR1 SGHTA and CDR2 FQGNSA. CDR3 residues: CASSSRTTGTGKGEQYF. CDR3 DNA sequence: TGTGCCAGCAGCTCTAGGACGACCGGGACAGGGAAAGGGGAGCAGTACTTC.

This chain links TRBV13 with TRBJ2-7, with D possibly matching TRBD2 (6 bases). V lost 3 bases and J 0 bases, leaving 12 bases between the germline ends. Germline CDR1 is PRHDT and CDR2 is FYEKMQ (reference sequence). The CDR3 has 15 amino acids. CDR3 region: CASSLAGTASYEQYF. The CDR3 DNA reads as TGTGCCAGCAGCTTGGCAGGGACTGCCTCCTACGAGCAGTACTTC. The full variable domain, completed using reference TRBV13 and TRBJ2-7, is AAGVIQSPRHLIKEKRETATLKCYPIPRHDTVYWYQQGPGQDPQFLISFYEKMQSDKGSIPDRFSAQQFSDYHSELNMSSLELGDSALYFCASSLAGTASYEQYFGPGTRLTVT.

This rearrangement joins TRBV18 to TRBJ1-1; D might be TRBD1 (5 bases). The V and J ends lost 4 bases and 1 base respectively, with 16 bases between them. This CDR3 has 16 residues. The germline V gene has CDR1 KGHSH and CDR2 LQKENI. The CDR3 sequence is CASSQTGLGGNTEAFF. The CDR3 DNA is TGTGCCAGCTCACAAACAGGCCTGGGAGGGAACACTGAAGCTTTCTTT.

The chain recombines TRBV3-1 (or the pseudogene TRBV3-2) with TRBJ1-1; D ambiguous. The germline gives CDR1 LGHDT, CDR2 YNNKEL (reference sequence). The CDR3 length is 13 residues. Trimming shortened V by 1 base and J by 1 base, and 4 bases separated the two germline ends. The CDR3, as DNA: TGTGCCAGCAGCCAAGGGAGGAACACTGAAGCTTTCTTT. This codes for CASSQGRNTEAFF.

The J gene is TRBJ1-4, the V gene TRBV11-2; possibly TRBD1 for D (5 bases). Germline assignment: CDR1 SGHAT and CDR2 FQNNGV. V was trimmed by 5 bases and J by 8 bases, leaving 12 bases between them. The CDR3 consists of 13 residues. The CDR3 coding sequence is TGTGCCAGCAGCCCCCGACAGAACGAAAAACTGTTTTTT. Translating it yields CASSPRQNEKLFF.

This clone has only one observation. The chain recombines TRBV2 with TRBJ1-3; unclear D gene. Between the trimmed V and J ends, which lost 6 bases and 0 bases, there was a span of 27 bases. The CDR3 is made up of 20 amino acids. The V gene's germline CDR1 is SNHLY and CDR2 FYNNEI. The CDR3 region is CASSPPEGLGLQSSGNTIYF. CDR3 DNA sequence: TGTGCCAGCAGCCCTCCCGAGGGTCTGGGTCTTCAGAGCTCTGGAAACACCATATATTTT.

The V gene is TRBV5-8, the J gene TRBJ1-4, with a tentative D call TRBD1 (5 bases). The CDR3 is 14 amino acids. Trimming shortened V by 2 bases and J by 7 bases, and 12 bases separated the two germline ends. Per germline, CDR1 SGHTS and CDR2 YDEGEE. DNA of the CDR3: TGTGCCAGCAGCTTAGGAGGGGTTGGTGAAAAACTGTTTTTT. It encodes CASSLGGVGEKLFF.

The V call is TRBV18, the J call TRBJ2-2; D is perhaps TRBD1 (5 bases). Trimming cost V 2 bases and J 4 bases, with 11 bases left between them. In germline, CDR1 is KGHSH, CDR2 LQKENI. This CDR3 comprises 15 residues. CDR3 protein: CASSPRTTVTGELFF. The CDR3, as DNA: TGTGCCAGCTCACCAAGGACGACAGTCACCGGGGAGCTGTTTTTT.

The chain joins TRBV12-5 to TRBJ2-7, with 14 bases fitting TRBD2. Germline values: CDR1 LGHNT, CDR2 FRNRAP. The CDR3 consists of 14 residues. With 5 bases clipped from V and 7 bases from J, the junction kept 4 bases outside the gene matches. The CDR3 here is CASGIGLAGGEQYF. CDR3 coding DNA: TGTGCTAGTGGTATCGGACTAGCGGGGGGTGAGCAGTACTTC.

In its sample, this clone was seen a few times. The chain combines TRBV7-9 with TRBJ2-2, with a possible D match to TRBD1 (6 bases). The CDR3 has 16 amino acids. Trimming shortened V by 5 bases and J by 0 bases, and 13 bases separated the two germline ends. The germline V gene encodes CDR1 SEHNR and CDR2 FQNEAQ (reference sequence). The CDR3 coding sequence is TGTGCCAGCAGCCAGGGGCCTCTCACGAACACCGGGGAGCTGTTTTTT. As protein: CASSQGPLTNTGELFF. The whole variable domain, remainder taken from reference TRBV7-9 and TRBJ2-2, is DTGVSQNPRHKITKRGQNVTFRCDPISEHNRLYWYRQTLGQGPEFLTYFQNEAQLEKSRLLSDRFSAERPKGSFSTLEIQRTEQGDSAMYLCASSQGPLTNTGELFFGEGSRLTVL.

The rearrangement joins TRBV7-2 to TRBJ1-4, with TRBD1 matching over 9 bases. V dropped 5 bases and J dropped 8; count of bases not matched to a gene: 6. The CDR3 loop spans 14 amino acids. Looked up from germline, CDR1 is SGHTA and CDR2 is FQGNSA. The CDR3 protein is CASSVGQGGEKLFF. The CDR3 DNA follows: TGTGCCAGCAGCGTGGGACAGGGAGGGGAAAAACTGTTTTTT.

CDR3 sequence: CASSSYRGLAGGNAGELFF. CDR3 nucleotide sequence: TGTGCCAGCAGTTCTTATAGAGGACTAGCGGGAGGCAACGCCGGGGAGCTGTTTTTT. The chain is built from TRBV28 and TRBJ2-2; 14 bases line up with TRBD2. The germline V gene has CDR1 MDHEN and CDR2 SYDVKM. This CDR3 is 19 amino acids long. V trimming: 4 bases; J trimming: 6 bases; junction bases outside the gene matches: 13.

The chain combines TRBV11-2 with TRBJ2-7; the D gene is possibly TRBD1 (5 bases). V was pared by 3 bases and J by 0 bases, with 18 bases between. In germline, CDR1 is SGHAT, CDR2 FQNNGV. The CDR3 has 17 residues. The CDR3 reads CASSFLGVTTASYEQYF. CDR3 DNA: TGTGCCAGCAGCTTTCTGGGTGTTACGACAGCCTCCTACGAGCAGTACTTC.

This clone is a singleton in its sample. The CDR3 DNA reads as TGTGCCAGCAAGCTGGGGCCTAATTCACCCCTCCACTTT. Protein product: CASKLGPNSPLHF. The rearrangement links TRBV6-4 to TRBJ1-6, with D tentatively TRBD1 (5 bases). V was shortened by 7 bases and J by 6 bases, with 10 bases between the two germline ends. There are 13 residues in the CDR3. Germline V gives CDR1 MRHNA, CDR2 SNTAGT.

The chain is built from TRBV5-8 and TRBJ2-2, with D maybe TRBD1 (5 bases). This CDR3 has 15 residues. Germline loops: CDR1 SGHTS, CDR2 YDEGEE. The V and J ends lost 3 bases and 2 bases respectively, with 11 bases between them. CDR3 coding DNA: TGTGCCAGCAGCTCCACAAGGACAAACACCGGGGAGCTGTTTTTT. Translated: CASSSTRTNTGELFF.

This clone was recorded once. J is TRBJ1-1 and V is TRBV28, with 7 bases that match TRBD1. This CDR3 is 13 amino acids long. V was clipped by 5 bases and J by 3 bases; unmatched bases: 3. Germline V CDR1 and CDR2: MDHEN, SYDVKM. Written as DNA, the CDR3 is TGTGCCAGCAGTAATACAGGGGACACTGAAGCTTTCTTT. Translated: CASSNTGDTEAFF.

V usage is TRBV11-3 and J usage is TRBJ1-1; 8 bases line up with TRBD1. Germline-derived CDR1 and CDR2 are SGHNT and YENEEA. Trimming took 5 bases from V and 4 from J; bases not matched to a gene: 6. CDR3 length equals 14 residues. The CDR3 nucleotides read TGTGCCAGCAGCAAAGGACAGGGTGGCACTGAAGCTTTCTTT. It yields the protein CASSKGQGGTEAFF.

This clone has ten or more counts. J is TRBJ1-3 and V is TRBV5-6; TRBD1 matches 9 bases. V shed 4 bases and J 6 bases; nucleotides not matched to a gene: 5. Germline CDR1 and CDR2: SGHDT and YYEEEE. This CDR3 has 14 residues. The CDR3 here is CASSGTGRENTIYF. The CDR3 DNA reads TGTGCCAGCAGCGGGACAGGGAGAGAAAACACCATATATTTT.

The J gene is TRBJ2-2, the V gene TRBV18; TRBD2 is a possible D gene (6 bases). Trimming cost V 6 bases and J 1 base, with 12 bases left between them. The CDR3 has 15 residues. Germline V lookup: CDR1 KGHSH, CDR2 LQKENI. CDR3 residues: CASSLGLKNTGELFF. The CDR3 DNA is TGTGCCAGCTCCCTGGGACTCAAGAACACCGGGGAGCTGTTTTTT.

The rearrangement links TRBV24-1 to TRBJ1-2, with a tentative D call TRBD1 (6 bases). Looked up from germline, CDR1 is KGHDR and CDR2 is SFDVKD. This CDR3 is 15 amino acids long. Trimming took 2 bases from V and 3 from J, leaving 12 bases between them. The DNA for the CDR3 is TGTGCCACCAGTGATTCAGGGGTTCGGGACTATGGCTACACCTTC. Amino acid sequence: CATSDSGVRDYGYTF.

The CDR3 sequence: CASMNRGYYGYTF. CDR3 in DNA: TGTGCCAGCATGAACAGGGGGTACTATGGCTACACCTTC. The gene calls are TRBV6-6 and TRBJ1-2; 8 bases match TRBD1. The V gene's germline CDR1 is MNHNY and CDR2 SVGAGI (reference sequence). The CDR3 runs to 13 residues. J gave up 3 bases and V 7 bases, and 4 bases lay outside the gene matches.